This TCR beta chain was observed in a study of technical replicates of blood from a handful of donors. The data were produced by immunoSEQ multiplex PCR, yet TCRdb's version contains in-frame clones alone and is incomplete. Of about 68,000 clones detected, about 97% appear once; the ten largest clones hold roughly 0.26%. The junction had 4 bases not matched to a gene; V was cut back by 2 bases and J by 3 bases. The CDR3 sequence is 16 residues long. CDR1 and CDR2 from the germline V gene are MNHEY and SVGAGI. The chain recombines TRBV6-5 with TRBJ2-1, with TRBD1 identical over 10 bases. Material: T cells isolated from PBMCs. The receptor comes from a human donor in good health. The CDR3 DNA follows: TGTGCCAGCAGTTACACCGGGACAGGGGACTACAATGAGCAGTTCTTC. Its protein product is CASSYTGTGDYNEQFF.